The entry below gives a single TCR beta chain sequence along with its context. This record comes from a study of shared clonotypes between healthy human individuals. Libraries were prepared by immunoSEQ multiplex PCR; TCRdb keeps only in-frame clonotypes and omits some of them. Of approximately 980,000 clones in the sample, over 60% were seen once. Germline V gene lookup returns CDR1 SGHAT and CDR2 FQNNGV. V was shortened by 5 bases and J by 3 bases, with 14 bases between the two germline ends. This CDR3 is 16 amino acids long. The chain couples TRBV11-2 to TRBJ2-6; the D gene is possibly TRBD2 (6 bases). The sequenced sample was memory CD4+ T cells sorted from blood. As for subset: CD45RA-negative fraction. The source of this sequence is a man in his late teens or twenties in good health. This CDR3 reads CASSRMGGSGANVLTF. Here the CDR3 DNA reads TGTGCCAGCAGCCGAATGGGGGGTAGTGGGGCCAACGTCCTGACTTTC. Together with reference TRBV11-2 and TRBJ2-6, the CDR3 gives the full variable domain: EAGVAQSPRYKIIEKRQSVAFWCNPISGHATLYWYQQILGQGPKLLIQFQNNGVVDDSQLPKDRFSAERLKGVDSTLKIQPAKLEDSAVYLCASSRMGGSGANVLTFGAGSRLTVL.